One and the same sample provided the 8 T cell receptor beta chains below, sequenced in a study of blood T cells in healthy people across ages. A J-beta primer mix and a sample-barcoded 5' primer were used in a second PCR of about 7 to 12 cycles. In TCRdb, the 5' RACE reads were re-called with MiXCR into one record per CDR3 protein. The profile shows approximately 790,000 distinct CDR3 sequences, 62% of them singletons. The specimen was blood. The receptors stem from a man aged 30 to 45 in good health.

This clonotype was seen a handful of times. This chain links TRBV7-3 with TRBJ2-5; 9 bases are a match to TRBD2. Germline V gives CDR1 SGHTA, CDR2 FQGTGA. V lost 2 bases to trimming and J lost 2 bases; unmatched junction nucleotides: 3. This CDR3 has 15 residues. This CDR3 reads CASSLDAGGQETQYF. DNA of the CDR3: TGTGCCAGCAGCTTAGACGCGGGGGGGCAAGAGACCCAGTACTTC.

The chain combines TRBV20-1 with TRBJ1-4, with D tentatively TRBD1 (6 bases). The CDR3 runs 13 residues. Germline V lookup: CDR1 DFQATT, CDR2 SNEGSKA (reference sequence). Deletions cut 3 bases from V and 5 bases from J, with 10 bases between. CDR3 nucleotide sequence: TGCAGTGCTAGCGGGACATACAATGAAAAACTGTTTTTT. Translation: CSASGTYNEKLFF.

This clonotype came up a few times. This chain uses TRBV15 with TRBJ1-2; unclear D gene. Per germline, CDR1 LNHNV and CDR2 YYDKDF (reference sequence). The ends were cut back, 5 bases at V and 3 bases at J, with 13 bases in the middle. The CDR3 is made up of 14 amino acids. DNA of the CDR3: TGTGCCACCAGCCTCGCGGCAGAATACTATGGCTACACCTTC. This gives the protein CATSLAAEYYGYTF.

CDR3 residues: CSARSGAGSQYF. DNA of the CDR3: TGCAGTGCTAGGTCGGGGGCGGGTTCCCAGTACTTC. The J gene is TRBJ2-5, the V gene TRBV20-1; D tentatively reads TRBD1 or TRBD2 (6 bases each). CDR1 and CDR2 (germline): DFQATT, SNEGSKA (reference sequence). Deletions cut 3 bases from V and 9 bases from J, with 14 bases between. The CDR3 length is 12 residues.

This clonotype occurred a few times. CDR3 region: CASSLPTPHRGQTEAFF. CDR3 in DNA: TGTGCCAGCAGCTTGCCAACCCCCCACAGGGGGCAGACTGAAGCTTTCTTT. V usage is TRBV7-2 and J usage is TRBJ1-1, with TRBD1 matching over 9 bases. CDR3 length: 17 residues. Germline trimming cut 3 bases from V and 5 bases from J; bases unmatched to any gene: 13. Germline CDR1 SGHTA, CDR2 FQGNSA.

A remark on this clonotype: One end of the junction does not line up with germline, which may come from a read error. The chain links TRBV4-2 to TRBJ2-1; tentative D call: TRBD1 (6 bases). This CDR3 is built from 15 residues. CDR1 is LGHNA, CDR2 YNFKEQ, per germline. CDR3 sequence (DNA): TGTGCCAGCACCCACAGGGAGAGCTCCTACAACGAGCAGTTCTTC. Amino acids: CASTHRESSYNEQFF.

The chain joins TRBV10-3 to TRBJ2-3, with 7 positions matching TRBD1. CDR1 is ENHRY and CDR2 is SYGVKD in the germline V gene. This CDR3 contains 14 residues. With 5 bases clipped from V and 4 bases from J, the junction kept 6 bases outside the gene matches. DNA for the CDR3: TGTGCCATCAGTACAACAGGACAGGCAGATACGCAGTATTTT. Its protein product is CAISTTGQADTQYF.

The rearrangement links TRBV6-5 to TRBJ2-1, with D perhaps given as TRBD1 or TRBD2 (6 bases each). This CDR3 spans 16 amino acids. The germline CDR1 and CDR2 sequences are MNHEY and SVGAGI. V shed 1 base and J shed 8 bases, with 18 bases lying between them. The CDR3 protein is CASSYLDGGPGDEQFF. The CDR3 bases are TGTGCCAGCAGTTACTTGGATGGGGGGCCGGGGGATGAGCAGTTCTTC.